The 31 T cell receptor beta chains listed next were all sequenced from one sample in a study of blood T cell repertoires in COVID-19. TCRdb keeps only in-frame clones here, not all; method: immunoSEQ multiplex PCR. The sample holds about 120,000 clones, about 80% seen once. Input material: peripheral blood. The receptors were gathered from a man in his 70s with active or convalescent COVID-19.

The chain has TRBV12-3 or TRBV12-4 and TRBJ1-2, with a weak D call TRBD1 (5 bases). The CDR3 has 13 residues. V lost 5 bases and J lost 7, with 14 bases in between. The DNA for the CDR3 is TGTGCCAGCAGTCAGGGCGCTCTCGGTGGCTACACCTTC. Protein sequence: CASSQGALGGYTF.

This rearrangement joins TRBV28 to TRBJ1-2; D perhaps matches TRBD1 (6 bases). Germline CDR1 is MDHEN and CDR2 is SYDVKM. Trimming removed 7 bases from V and 1 base from J, with 16 bases in between. There are 15 residues in the CDR3. The CDR3 DNA follows: TGTGCCAGCAAAAGCGGACAGACTCTTAACTATGGCTACACCTTC. Protein product: CASKSGQTLNYGYTF.

The chain combines TRBV2 with TRBJ2-3, with TRBD2 matching over 11 bases. Germline V gene sequence: CDR1 SNHLY, CDR2 FYNNEI. The V and J ends lost 6 bases and 7 bases, in that order; junction bases with no gene match: 15. The CDR3 has 17 residues. CDR3 nucleotides: TGTGCCAGCAGGCCACTTATAGCGGGGGGGGGCAAATATACGCAGTATTTT. This gives the protein CASRPLIAGGGKYTQYF.

In nucleotides, the CDR3 is TGTGCCAGCAGCTTAGATACAGGCACAGATACGCAGTATTTT. Its translation is CASSLDTGTDTQYF. The chain links TRBV7-9 to TRBJ2-3; no clear D. There are 14 residues in the CDR3. Trimming took 1 base from V and 1 from J, leaving 6 bases between them. Germline loops: CDR1 SEHNR, CDR2 FQNEAQ (reference sequence). The whole variable domain, filled in from reference TRBV7-9 and TRBJ2-3, reads DTGVSQNPRHKITKRGQNVTFRCDPISEHNRLYWYRQTLGQGPEFLTYFQNEAQLEKSRLLSDRFSAERPKGSFSTLEIQRTEQGDSAMYLCASSLDTGTDTQYFGPGTRLTVL.

The V call is TRBV3-1 (or the pseudogene TRBV3-2), the J call TRBJ2-7; perhaps TRBD2 as D (6 bases). Germline V gene data show CDR1 as LGHDT and CDR2 as YNNKEL (reference sequence). The CDR3 runs 13 residues. With 4 bases removed from V and 3 bases from J, the gap between germline ends came to 10 bases. The CDR3 DNA reads as TGTGCCAGCAGCCCCGGGACTTTCTACGAGCAGTACTTC. It is translated as CASSPGTFYEQYF.

This chain links TRBV7-3 with TRBJ1-2; 7 positions match TRBD1. Germline CDR1 SGHTA, CDR2 FQGTGA. V was pared by 4 bases and J by 7 bases, with 6 bases of the junction left unmatched. The CDR3 runs 13 residues. CDR3 loop: CASSSRDSSGYTF. The CDR3 DNA reads TGTGCCAGCAGCTCCCGGGACAGTTCTGGCTACACCTTC.

The chain carries TRBV5-6 and TRBJ1-1; D remains ambiguous. This CDR3 contains 14 residues. Germline values: CDR1 SGHDT, CDR2 YYEEEE. Trimming took off 6 bases at V and 1 base at J, with 13 bases between the two ends. The CDR3 DNA reads TGTGCCAGCACGGAATACAGTAAGAACACTGAAGCTTTCTTT. Protein: CASTEYSKNTEAFF.

The chain joins TRBV7-3 to TRBJ2-5; possibly TRBD2 for D (6 bases). V was clipped by 2 bases and J by 2 bases, with 6 bases between them. The CDR3 runs to 13 residues. Looked up from germline, CDR1 is SGHTA and CDR2 is FQGTGA. The CDR3 DNA is TGTGCCAGCAGCTTACGGGGGCAAGAGACCCAGTACTTC. Translation: CASSLRGQETQYF.

V and J are TRBV27 and TRBJ2-1, with 8 bases matching TRBD2. Trimming removed 9 bases from V and 4 bases from J; junction bases left unmatched: 8. Germline V gene data show CDR1 as MNHEY and CDR2 as SMNVEV (reference sequence). The length of the CDR3 is 14 residues. DNA of the CDR3: TGTGCCAGTTACCGGGGGGGAGGGTACAATGAGCAGTTCTTC. Its protein is CASYRGGGYNEQFF.

The J gene is TRBJ2-7, the V gene TRBV5-5; a weak D match, TRBD1 (7 bases). CDR1 is SGHKS, CDR2 YYEKEE, per germline (reference sequence). V gave up 5 bases and J gave up 6 bases, with 21 bases separating them. The CDR3 is made up of 15 amino acids. CDR3 region: CASSPRGDSLAEQYF. DNA for the CDR3: TGTGCCAGCAGTCCCAGGGGGGACAGTCTCGCCGAGCAGTACTTC.

This chain joins TRBV3-1 (or the pseudogene TRBV3-2) and TRBJ2-4; D not resolved. Germline values: CDR1 LGHDT, CDR2 YNNKEL (reference sequence). CDR3 length: 17 amino acids. V was cut by 4 bases and J by 0 bases, with 16 bases left in between. CDR3 sequence: CASSLPRHTLAKNIQYF. The CDR3, as DNA: TGTGCCAGCAGCCTACCTCGACACACGCTAGCCAAAAACATTCAGTACTTC.

The CDR3 region is CASSPGQLQETQYF. In DNA, the CDR3 is TGCGCCAGCAGCCCGGGACAGCTACAAGAGACCCAGTACTTC. The chain uses TRBV5-1 and TRBJ2-5; 7 bases map to TRBD1. Germline CDR1 is SGHRS and CDR2 is YFSETQ. Trimming at V came to 4 bases and at J to 2 bases, leaving 5 bases not matched to a gene. The CDR3 extends over 14 amino acids.

The rearrangement links TRBV4-2 to TRBJ2-3; 12 bases align to TRBD2. The CDR3 length is 15 residues. Trimming removed 3 bases from V and 5 bases from J; junction bases left unmatched: 3. CDR1 is LGHNA, CDR2 YNFKEQ, per germline. For the CDR3, the DNA is TGTGCCAGCAGCCACCGACTAGCGGGAGAAGATACGCAGTATTTT. Amino acid sequence: CASSHRLAGEDTQYF.

The sample holds one count of this clone. The chain carries TRBV2 and TRBJ1-3; D gene ambiguous. Looked up from germline, CDR1 is SNHLY and CDR2 is FYNNEI. This CDR3 region has 14 residues. Trimming pared 6 bases from V and 0 bases from J, leaving 9 bases between. The CDR3 coding sequence is TGTGCCAGCAGCGGCGGGAGCTCTGGAAACACCATATATTTT. As protein: CASSGGSSGNTIYF.

The V and J genes are TRBV12-3 or TRBV12-4 and TRBJ2-5; perhaps TRBD1 as D (6 bases). Trimming pared 6 bases from V and 2 bases from J, leaving 10 bases between. The length of the CDR3 is 13 residues. Written as DNA, the CDR3 is TGTGCCAGCAGCGGACAGAAGCAAGAGACCCAGTACTTC. Translating it yields CASSGQKQETQYF.

This rearrangement joins TRBV5-4 to TRBJ2-7; 11 nucleotides agree with TRBD1. This CDR3 has 14 residues. CDR1 SGHNT and CDR2 YYREEE come from the germline V gene (reference sequence). The J segment lost 7 bases and the V segment lost 4 bases, leaving 7 bases of the junction unmatched. The CDR3 nucleotides read TGTGCCAGCAGCCCTTGGACAGGGGGCGAAGAGCAGTACTTC. Its translation: CASSPWTGGEEQYF.

The J gene is TRBJ1-2, the V gene TRBV3-1 (or the pseudogene TRBV3-2), with TRBD1 matching 9 bases. The CDR3 covers 16 residues. Germline V lookup: CDR1 LGHDT, CDR2 YNNKEL (reference sequence). The J segment lost 2 bases and the V segment lost 4 bases, leaving 8 bases of the junction unmatched. The CDR3 DNA reads TGTGCCAGCAGCCGGACCACCGGGACAGGGAACTATGGCTACACCTTC. Translated: CASSRTTGTGNYGYTF.

V usage is TRBV9 and J usage is TRBJ2-5, with TRBD2 matching 8 bases. The CDR3 is 16 amino acids. The J segment lost 5 bases and the V segment lost 2 bases, leaving 11 bases of the junction unmatched. CDR1 is SGDLS and CDR2 is YYNGEE in the germline V gene. The CDR3: CASSVSGSVSWETQYF. The CDR3 DNA reads TGTGCCAGCAGCGTGAGCGGGAGTGTCTCTTGGGAGACCCAGTACTTC.

This clone came up once. The chain uses TRBV6-1 and TRBJ2-1; 9 bases map to TRBD2. The length of the CDR3 is 15 residues. Unmatched junction bases numbered 3, after V lost 2 bases and J lost 4 bases. Germline-derived CDR1 and CDR2 are MNHNS and SASEGT. The CDR3 nucleotides read TGTGCCAGCAGTGAAACGACTAGCGGTTACAATGAGCAGTTCTTC. This encodes CASSETTSGYNEQFF.

This clone was seen once. The chain carries TRBV11-3 and TRBJ2-1; possible D gene TRBD2, 7 bases. Germline V lookup: CDR1 SGHNT, CDR2 YENEEA. CDR3 length: 15 residues. The germline V and J ends were trimmed by 5 bases and 4 bases, with 15 bases remaining between them. The CDR3 spells CASSDRGASYNEQFF. The CDR3 DNA sequence: TGTGCCAGCAGCGACCGGGGGGCGAGTTACAATGAGCAGTTCTTC.

The rearrangement links TRBV2 to TRBJ2-3; no clear D gene. The CDR3 length is 13 residues. CDR1 and CDR2 from the germline V gene are SNHLY and FYNNEI. The CDR3 nucleotides read TGTGCGTCTCGTCCTTCTGGCACAGATACGCAGTATTTT. It translates to CASRPSGTDTQYF.

This clone was seen a single time. This rearrangement joins TRBV6-5 to TRBJ2-1; perhaps TRBD2 as D (5 bases). The CDR3 runs to 15 residues. Trimming removed 8 bases from V and 1 base from J, with 15 bases in between. Per germline, CDR1 MNHEY and CDR2 SVGAGI. The CDR3 spells CASRNRDFSYNEQFF. Written as DNA, the CDR3 is TGTGCCAGCCGAAACCGGGATTTTTCCTACAATGAGCAGTTCTTC.

The rearrangement uses TRBV4-2 and TRBJ1-6; 8 nucleotides align to TRBD1. Germline trimming cut 0 bases from V and 1 base from J; bases unmatched to any gene: 5. CDR1 and CDR2 from the germline V gene are LGHNA and YNFKEQ. This CDR3 is built from 18 residues. The CDR3 nucleotides read TGTGCCAGCAGCCAAGATCTCAGGGGGCGATCCTATAATTCACCCCTCCACTTT. This codes for CASSQDLRGRSYNSPLHF.

The chain combines TRBV25-1 with TRBJ2-3; 8 bases fit TRBD2. V trimming: 1 base; J trimming: 2 bases; junction bases outside the gene matches: 8. The V gene's germline CDR1 is MGHDK and CDR2 SYGVNS. This CDR3 region has 17 residues. The CDR3 nucleotides are TGTGCCAGCAGTGAATGGGGACTAGGTAGAACCACAGATACGCAGTATTTT. Its translation: CASSEWGLGRTTDTQYF.

The rearrangement links TRBV14 to TRBJ2-3; TRBD2 aligns across 8 bases. The CDR3 covers 17 residues. V was clipped by 3 bases and J by 5 bases; unmatched bases: 13. Looked up from germline, CDR1 is SGHDN and CDR2 is FVKESK. CDR3 sequence reads: CASSQSRGGRNVDTQYF. CDR3 coding DNA: TGTGCCAGCAGCCAGTCCCGAGGCGGGAGGAATGTAGATACGCAGTATTTT.

This rearrangement joins TRBV2 to TRBJ2-1, with D possibly matching TRBD1 (5 bases). The CDR3 totals 19 residues. V dropped 5 bases and J dropped 0 bases, with 23 bases sitting between them. Germline-derived CDR1 and CDR2 are SNHLY and FYNNEI. CDR3 sequence (DNA): TGTGCCAGCAGTCGCCAAAGACCCCACCAGGGCCGCTCCTACAATGAGCAGTTCTTC. It specifies CASSRQRPHQGRSYNEQFF.

The chain carries TRBV6-5 and TRBJ2-7; possibly TRBD1 for D (6 bases). Trimming pared 0 bases from V and 5 bases from J, leaving 14 bases between. The CDR3 covers 15 residues. CDR1 and CDR2 from the germline V gene are MNHEY and SVGAGI. This CDR3 is CASSYSRTVNHEQYF. The CDR3 region has the DNA TGTGCCAGCAGTTACTCCCGGACAGTTAACCACGAGCAGTACTTC.

This sequence joins TRBV9 and TRBJ1-2; 8 nucleotides line up with TRBD1. The CDR3 has 14 residues. V trimming: 0 bases; J trimming: 8 bases; junction bases outside the gene matches: 6. CDR1 is SGDLS and CDR2 is YYNGEE in the germline V gene. CDR3 loop: CASSVADRAVGYTF. DNA of the CDR3: TGTGCCAGCAGCGTAGCGGACAGGGCGGTCGGCTACACCTTC.

This clone was observed once. This chain uses TRBV5-6 with TRBJ2-7, with a weak D call TRBD2 (5 bases). CDR3 size: 16 residues. The V end was cut by 4 bases, the J end by 0 bases, with 17 bases between. Germline CDR1 reads SGHDT; CDR2 reads YYEEEE. The CDR3 spells CASSPPSGWDSYEQYF. The CDR3 nucleotides are TGTGCCAGCAGCCCCCCCAGCGGATGGGACTCCTACGAGCAGTACTTC.

This sequence joins TRBV5-1 and TRBJ2-3; a weak D match, TRBD1 (7 bases). Trimming took off 4 bases at V and 1 base at J, with 13 bases between the two ends. Germline CDR1 is SGHRS and CDR2 is YFSETQ. This CDR3 has 15 residues. The CDR3 sequence: CASSPGGGGTDTQYF. CDR3 DNA: TGCGCCAGCAGCCCAGGGGGAGGCGGCACAGATACGCAGTATTTT.

Only a few counts were recorded for this clone. V and J are TRBV6-2 or TRBV6-3 and TRBJ1-2, with D uncertain. Trimming pared 7 bases from V and 1 base from J, leaving 13 bases between. This CDR3 spans 14 amino acids. From germline, CDR1 is MNHEY and CDR2 SVGEGT. DNA for the CDR3: TGTGCCAGCACCCCCCGCGGCGTTAACTATGGCTACACCTTC. It codes for CASTPRGVNYGYTF.